This T cell receptor (beta chain) stems from a study of CD8 T cells in ankylosing spondylitis (dated by TCRdb to 2017 to 2019). Regarding the complete study: The study set out to find disease-linked TCR variants by profiling T cell receptor beta repertoires in ankylosing spondylitis patients and healthy donors. The full study cohort was made up of 25 ankylosing spondylitis patients and roughly 98 healthy donors. Peripheral blood was sampled, and synovial fluid was additionally collected from ankylosing spondylitis patients. Overall results and qualifications from the work: Some TCR beta motif variants had previously been reported in synovial fluid and blood of reactive arthritis patients, which suggested common disease-initiation mechanisms. A TCR beta motif of seven or eight highly homologous amino acid variants appeared characteristic of blood from ankylosing spondylitis patients. The disease-linked clones showed a CD8+ phenotype and occurred at relatively low frequencies in peripheral blood. The disease-linked clones were reported as significantly enriched in matched synovial fluid samples from ankylosing spondylitis patients.

There are many counts of this clonotype. Its antigen remains unidentified. One base away there is no much larger clone; base qualities are not given. CDR1 is given as ENHRY and CDR2 as SYGVKD, both from the germline V gene. Trimming leaves V shorter by 10 bases and J shorter by 5 bases, with the junction holding 4 bases beyond the gene matches. Reading from cysteine to phenylalanine, the CDR3 counts 12 amino acids. The kept DNA is CDR3 alone, 36 bases in frame from the first base. The sequencing machine was an Illumina HiSeq 2500. Quantitative 5'-RACE with molecular barcodes was the method used to prepare the TCR beta libraries. Per the authors' processing: A new computational method, built on a probabilistic model of VDJ rearrangement, was used to identify disease-linked TCR variants. TCRdb reworked the public reads: Q25 trimming with fastp, MiXCR clone assembly, productive beta chains retained. Identical CDR3 protein sequences are pooled into one entry, listed with their most common genes and DNA. These V and J calls derive from TCRdb rather than the authors' analysis. In all, the sample holds a few hundred thousand distinct CDR3 sequences, and more than 9% of those were seen once. About 19% of the sample belongs to the ten largest clones.

The rearrangement combines TRBV10-3 with TRBJ2-1; TRBD1 aligns with 8 central bases. The sample was blood, either unsorted or a sorted T cell fraction (not recorded which). This TCR was sampled from a male donor with ankylosing spondylitis or in good health (not recorded which). The DNA sequence follows: TGTGCCAGCGGACAGGGAGACAATGAGCAGTTCTTC. The translation is CASGQGDNEQFF.